This TCR beta chain was sequenced for a study of T cells after yellow fever vaccination. This clonotype was picked up a small number of times. MiXCR, run by TCRdb on the 5' RACE reads, gives a single entry per CDR3 protein. The sample lists about 170,000 distinct CDR3 sequences; approximately 10% were seen once. The TCR originated in a man between 18 and 35 years old who received the YFV17D yellow fever vaccine. Sequencing was performed on CD8+ T cells sorted from PBMCs, taken 15 days after the yellow fever booster vaccination.

The CDR3 region has the DNA TGTGCCAGCAGCCCCAAGGTGGGGGCGGACGATCAGCCCCAGCATTTT. This sequence encodes CASSPKVGADDQPQHF. The chain is built from TRBV7-2 and TRBJ1-5, with D maybe TRBD1 (6 bases). CDR1 is SGHTA, CDR2 FQGNSA, per germline. This CDR3 is 16 amino acids long. Trimming removed 5 bases at V and 5 bases at J, with 19 bases between. The variable domain in full, completed from reference TRBV7-2 and TRBJ1-5, reads GAGVSQSPSNKVTEKGKDVELRCDPISGHTALYWYRQSLGQGLEFLIYFQGNSAPDKSGLPSDRFSAERTGGSVSTLTIQRTQQEDSAVYLCASSPKVGADDQPQHFGDGTRLSIL.